The T cell receptor beta chain described here comes from a study of T cell responses to AZD1222 COVID-19 vaccine. At the level of the study: The analysis combined second doses at about 4 or about 12 weeks. Study conclusions and caveats: As reported, nearly half of all spike-specific TCRs target variant regions that are unmutated. The donor group comprised mostly white British people and more females; the analysis possibly underestimated clonal diversity. Sampling that yielded the repertoires occurred only after the peak T cell response.

TCRdb's table, derived via immunoSEQ multiplex PCR, lists solely in-frame clones and lacks some. The profile covers roughly 93,000 clones, with 70% to 90% appearing a single time and 6.3% taken by the ten largest. Regarding this clone: Its target is unknown.

The receptor was isolated from an adult in good health. The starting material was peripheral blood, obtained on day 0 of AZD1222 vaccination.

Here the CDR3 DNA reads TGTGCCAGCAGCCAATCACAGGATTATAATTCACCCCTCCACTTT. Encoded protein: CASSQSQDYNSPLHF. The V gene is TRBV14, the J gene TRBJ1-6, with D possibly TRBD1 on 5 matching bases. The CDR3 runs to 15 residues. CDR1 and CDR2 from the germline V gene are SGHDN and FVKESK. V lost 2 bases and J lost 4, with 9 bases in between.